The next 21 T cell receptor beta chains were all read from a single sample in a study of glioma-infiltrating T cells after dendritic cell vaccination. As to time point: after dendritic cell vaccination, including at tumor progression/relapse. Clones were read by immunoSEQ multiplex PCR, and TCRdb kept only the in-frame ones, dropping some. Here the sample spans some 10,000 clones, 70% to 85% being singletons. Sequenced material: blood, taken after dendritic cell vaccination. The source of these receptors is a human donor with glioblastoma.

V is TRBV11-2 and J is TRBJ2-1; 10 bases fit TRBD2. The trim removed 1 base at V and 8 bases at J, leaving 8 bases unmatched. Germline CDR1 reads SGHAT; CDR2 reads FQNNGV. This CDR3 region has 16 residues. This CDR3 reads CASSLALAGDVDEQFF. The CDR3 region has the DNA TGTGCCAGCAGCTTAGCGCTAGCGGGAGATGTGGATGAGCAGTTCTTC.

This chain uses TRBV7-2 with TRBJ2-7; TRBD2 matches 7 bases. CDR3 size: 14 residues. Looked up from germline, CDR1 is SGHTA and CDR2 is FQGNSA. V lost 1 base and J lost 2; bases outside the gene matches: 2. Here the CDR3 reads CASSLGRGTYEQYF. The CDR3 nucleotides read TGTGCCAGCAGCTTAGGGCGGGGGACCTACGAGCAGTACTTC.

J is TRBJ1-6 and V is TRBV6-5; D is possibly TRBD1 (5 bases). Deletions cut 6 bases from V and 6 bases from J, with 15 bases between. The CDR3 length is 15 residues. Germline assignment: CDR1 MNHEY and CDR2 SVGAGI. The CDR3 spells CASRPKDRINSPLHF. Here the CDR3 DNA reads TGTGCCAGCAGGCCGAAAGACAGAATTAATTCACCCCTCCACTTT.

V and J are TRBV27 and TRBJ2-5, with TRBD2 matching over 7 bases. This CDR3 has 15 residues. Germline V gene sequence: CDR1 MNHEY, CDR2 SMNVEV (reference sequence). J lost 11 bases, V lost 6 bases, and 18 bases had no gene match. Here the CDR3 DNA reads TGTGCCAGCAGCGCCAAGGGAGCGGGGTGGAGTGAGCAGTACTTC. Translating gives CASSAKGAGWSEQYF.

The chain recombines TRBV28 with TRBJ1-5, with 9 bases identical to TRBD1. Per germline, CDR1 MDHEN and CDR2 SYDVKM. The junction had 17 bases not matched to a gene; V was cut back by 9 bases and J by 5 bases. This CDR3 is built from 17 residues. The CDR3 reads CASSSGVKGQGDQPQHF. Here the CDR3 DNA reads TGTGCCAGTAGCTCAGGAGTTAAGGGACAGGGAGATCAGCCCCAGCATTTT.

The chain has TRBV11-2 and TRBJ2-7; TRBD1 matches at 7 bases. This CDR3 contains 15 residues. Trimming at V came to 0 bases and at J to 3 bases, leaving 5 bases not matched to a gene. Germline V gives CDR1 SGHAT, CDR2 FQNNGV. The CDR3 coding sequence is TGTGCCAGCAGCTTAGACATGTGGGACAGCTACGAGCAGTACTTC. Residues: CASSLDMWDSYEQYF.

This chain uses TRBV11-2 with TRBJ2-4, with 11 bases fitting TRBD2. This CDR3 is 17 amino acids long. Per the germline V gene, CDR1 is SGHAT and CDR2 is FQNNGV. The junction had 14 bases not matched to a gene; V was cut back by 7 bases and J by 6 bases. The CDR3 DNA reads TGTGCCAGCATCCTATCTAGTACTAGCGGGAGACTAAACATTCAGTACTTC. Translation gives CASILSSTSGRLNIQYF.

DNA for the CDR3: TGTGCCATTCCCCAAGCAGGGGGTTTGAGGACAGATACGCAGTATTTT. Translated: CAIPQAGGLRTDTQYF. J is TRBJ2-3 and V is TRBV6-6; 7 nucleotides agree with TRBD1. The CDR3 has 16 amino acids. CDR1 is MNHNY, CDR2 SVGAGI, per germline (reference sequence). The V gene end was trimmed by 10 bases and the J gene end by 3 bases; junction bases not matched to a gene: 16.

The chain is built from TRBV9 and TRBJ2-7; 7 nucleotides line up with TRBD2. Per germline, CDR1 SGDLS and CDR2 YYNGEE. Trimming removed 0 bases from V and 3 bases from J; junction bases left unmatched: 3. The CDR3 is 14 amino acids. CDR3 protein: CASSVAGGNYEQYF. The CDR3 coding sequence is TGTGCCAGCAGCGTAGCCGGGGGGAACTACGAGCAGTACTTC.

The chain links TRBV7-2 to TRBJ2-7, with 7 bases fitting TRBD1. From germline, CDR1 is SGHTA and CDR2 FQGNSA. The CDR3 is made up of 14 amino acids. V lost 3 bases and J lost 3; bases outside the gene matches: 5. In DNA form, the CDR3 reads TGTGCCAGCAGCTTCAGGACAGGTTACTACGAGCAGTACTTC. It codes for CASSFRTGYYEQYF.

This rearrangement joins TRBV6-6 to TRBJ2-6, with 7 positions matching TRBD1. V lost 5 bases to trimming and J lost 2 bases; unmatched junction nucleotides: 3. The germline gives CDR1 MNHNY, CDR2 SVGAGI (reference sequence). This CDR3 has 15 residues. The CDR3 loop is CASSPDRAGANVLTF. Written as DNA, the CDR3 is TGTGCCAGCAGTCCCGACAGGGCTGGGGCCAACGTCCTGACTTTC.

This clone was counted a few times. This sequence joins TRBV6-6 and TRBJ2-7; D gene ambiguous. Between the trimmed V and J ends, which lost 4 bases and 4 bases, there was a span of 14 bases. The CDR3 length is 14 residues. Looked up from germline, CDR1 is MNHNY and CDR2 is SVGAGI (reference sequence). Here the CDR3 reads CASSFSESTYEQYF. The CDR3 DNA reads TGTGCCAGCAGTTTCAGCGAGAGCACTTACGAGCAGTACTTC.

The chain links TRBV6-1 to TRBJ1-4; 7 nucleotides line up with TRBD1. Germline CDR1 reads MNHNS; CDR2 reads SASEGT. The CDR3 sequence is 13 residues long. Trimming removed 3 bases from V and 8 bases from J; junction bases left unmatched: 3. CDR3 residues: CASSDRGNEKLFF. The CDR3 nucleotides read TGTGCCAGCAGTGACAGGGGGAACGAAAAACTGTTTTTT.

The rearrangement links TRBV27 to TRBJ1-2, with D possibly TRBD1 on 5 matching bases. The V gene's germline CDR1 is MNHEY and CDR2 SMNVEV (reference sequence). The length of the CDR3 is 17 residues. The V and J ends lost 1 base and 4 bases respectively, with 19 bases between them. CDR3 amino acids: CASSLFGRVIATYGYTF. CDR3 sequence (DNA): TGTGCCAGCAGTTTATTCGGCAGGGTGATTGCTACCTATGGCTACACCTTC.

This chain links TRBV27 with TRBJ2-3, with a tentative D call TRBD2 (6 bases). The CDR3 length is 15 residues. Germline V lookup: CDR1 MNHEY, CDR2 SMNVEV (reference sequence). V shed 4 bases and J shed 5 bases, with 16 bases lying between them. The DNA of the CDR3 is TGTGCCAGCAGTTATTTGGGAGGACGCGGAGATACGCAGTATTTT. Its translation is CASSYLGGRGDTQYF.

This rearrangement joins TRBV5-4 to TRBJ1-2; 9 bases match TRBD1. J was trimmed by 4 bases and V by 0 bases; bases with no gene match: 4. Per the germline V gene, CDR1 is SGHNT and CDR2 is YYREEE (reference sequence). The CDR3 runs to 15 residues. For the CDR3, the DNA is TGTGCCAGCAGCTTGGTAGGGACAGGGTCCTATGGCTACACCTTC. Amino acid sequence: CASSLVGTGSYGYTF.

This CDR3 reads CASSVDSGRNEQFF. The CDR3 DNA is TGTGCCAGCAGCGTAGACAGCGGGAGAAATGAGCAGTTCTTC. The chain has TRBV9 and TRBJ2-1; TRBD2 matches at 8 bases. Looked up from germline, CDR1 is SGDLS and CDR2 is YYNGEE. The CDR3 length is 14 residues. The V gene end was trimmed by 0 bases and the J gene end by 7 bases; junction bases not matched to a gene: 3.

The V call is TRBV2, the J call TRBJ2-5, with 9 bases matching TRBD2. J lost 5 bases, V lost 2 bases, and 3 bases had no gene match. This CDR3 comprises 14 residues. Germline V gene sequence: CDR1 SNHLY, CDR2 FYNNEI. The CDR3, as DNA: TGTGCCAGCAGTGAAAGCGGGAGGTCGGAGACCCAGTACTTC. Its protein product is CASSESGRSETQYF.

This rearrangement joins TRBV4-3 to TRBJ2-5; 7 bases are shared with TRBD1. In germline, CDR1 is LGHNA, CDR2 YSLEER. This CDR3 has 17 amino acids. Losses at the gene ends were 2 bases for V and 2 bases for J; bases not matched to a gene: 11. The CDR3 loop reads CASSQFGQGGRQETQYF. CDR3 DNA: TGCGCCAGCAGCCAATTTGGACAAGGGGGCCGTCAAGAGACCCAGTACTTC.

The count of this clone is one. This chain joins TRBV4-3 and TRBJ2-1, with 9 bases that match TRBD2. V was clipped by 0 bases and J by 7 bases; unmatched bases: 10. Germline CDR1 LGHNA, CDR2 YSLEER. There are 17 residues in the CDR3. In DNA form, the CDR3 reads TGCGCCAGCAGCCAAGAGGTTAGCGGGAGTGTTTGGAATGAGCAGTTCTTC. Translation gives CASSQEVSGSVWNEQFF.

The genes are TRBV19 and TRBJ1-5, with D hard to call. V was cut by 3 bases and J by 6 bases, with 9 bases left in between. The CDR3 covers 13 residues. From germline, CDR1 is LNHDA and CDR2 SQIVND (reference sequence). CDR3 protein: CASSIEGGQPQHF. The CDR3 DNA reads TGTGCCAGTAGTATCGAAGGAGGTCAGCCCCAGCATTTT.